What follows are 4 T cell receptor beta chains derived from one specimen sequenced in a study of response to subunit inactivated influenza vaccine. TCRdb reanalysed the RT-PCR reads using MiXCR and keeps one entry per CDR3 protein. The repertoire holds some 500,000 distinct CDR3 sequences, with under 15% as singletons. The material sequenced was PBMCs from blood, taken roughly 46 days after vaccination. The source of these receptors is a man aged 50-59 years who received an inactivated influenza vaccine.

This clonotype was counted between two and nine times. V is TRBV4-3 and J is TRBJ2-3, with D unclear. The CDR3 has 15 residues. Germline V gene lookup returns CDR1 LGHNA and CDR2 YSLEER. Trimming took 1 base from V and 3 from J, leaving 11 bases between them. The CDR3 DNA reads as TGCGCCAGCAGCCAAGTTTGGGGTAGGACAGATACGCAGTATTTT. This translates into CASSQVWGRTDTQYF.

J is TRBJ2-1 and V is TRBV25-1; TRBD2 agrees at 14 bases. Germline V CDR1 and CDR2: MGHDK, SYGVNS. The CDR3 spans 14 residues. V trimming: 4 bases; J trimming: 9 bases; junction bases outside the gene matches: 2. CDR3 DNA sequence: TGTGCCAGCAGTGGGGGACTAGCGGGAGCTGAGCAGTTCTTC. Its translation: CASSGGLAGAEQFF. Full variable domain (remainder filled in from reference TRBV25-1 and TRBJ2-1): EADIYQTPRYLVIGTGKKITLECSQTMGHDKMYWYQQDPGMELHLIHYSYGVNSTEKGDLSSESTVSRIRTEHFPLTLESARPSHTSQYLCASSGGLAGAEQFFGPGTRLTVL.

This clonotype has at least ten counts. As DNA, the CDR3 is TGTGCCAGCAGCTCCAATTGGGGGACAGGGCAGTTCTTC. Amino acids: CASSSNWGTGQFF. The genes are TRBV7-2 and TRBJ2-1; 8 bases align to TRBD1. This CDR3 region has 13 residues. Per the germline V gene, CDR1 is SGHTA and CDR2 is FQGNSA. Losses at the gene ends were 4 bases for V and 12 bases for J; bases not matched to a gene: 8.

J is TRBJ2-5 and V is TRBV5-1, with D perhaps matching TRBD1 (5 bases). V lost 0 bases to trimming and J lost 4 bases, with 13 bases between them. Germline-derived CDR1 and CDR2 are SGHRS and YFSETQ. The CDR3 is 15 amino acids. CDR3 sequence: CASSLGADIGETQYF. In DNA form, the CDR3 reads TGCGCCAGCAGCTTGGGGGCGGACATCGGAGAGACCCAGTACTTC.